Here is one T cell receptor (beta chain) with its context. Replicate PCRs from sorted subsets contained roughly 200 ng DNA, which is 29,000 or so T cell genomes. The protocol was immunoSEQ multiplex PCR, while the TCRdb copy is restricted to in-frame clones and leaves out a portion. The data hold some 580,000 clones, with around 97% observed a single time. The CDR3 spans 15 residues. In germline, CDR1 is WNHNN, CDR2 SYGVQD (reference sequence). V lost 6 bases to trimming and J lost 0 bases; unmatched junction nucleotides: 4. The sample originates from a study of shared clonotypes between healthy human individuals.

The V call is TRBV10-1, the J call TRBJ2-7; TRBD1 aligns across 11 bases. Sequenced: naive CD4+ T cells sorted from blood. Indicated subset: CD45RA+ positively selected. This clonotype was obtained from a woman in her 30s in good health. The CDR3 DNA sequence: TGCGCCAGCAGCCCCGGGACAGGGGGCTCCTACGAGCAGTACTTC. Residues: CASSPGTGGSYEQYF.